This TCR beta chain was sequenced during a study of blood T cells in healthy people across ages. PCR was performed a second time for roughly 7 to 12 cycles using a sample-barcoded 5' primer and a J-beta primer mix. Each CDR3 protein is one row after TCRdb ran MiXCR on the 5' RACE reads. The table shows about 930,000 distinct CDR3 sequences, with about 29% occurring only once. Germline CDR1 and CDR2: LGHNA and YNFKEQ. Germline trimming cut 0 bases from V and 0 bases from J; bases unmatched to any gene: 13. The length of the CDR3 is 20 residues. The same data also went into a second study, on T cells of mothers and their children.

The chain couples TRBV4-2 to TRBJ2-7; 11 bases line up with TRBD2. The receptor's source is a woman in her 40s in good health. Sequencing was carried out using blood. The CDR3 sequence is CASSQDSSGASGGNSYEQYF. In nucleotides, the CDR3 is TGTGCCAGCAGCCAAGATTCGAGTGGTGCTAGCGGGGGGAACTCCTACGAGCAGTACTTC.